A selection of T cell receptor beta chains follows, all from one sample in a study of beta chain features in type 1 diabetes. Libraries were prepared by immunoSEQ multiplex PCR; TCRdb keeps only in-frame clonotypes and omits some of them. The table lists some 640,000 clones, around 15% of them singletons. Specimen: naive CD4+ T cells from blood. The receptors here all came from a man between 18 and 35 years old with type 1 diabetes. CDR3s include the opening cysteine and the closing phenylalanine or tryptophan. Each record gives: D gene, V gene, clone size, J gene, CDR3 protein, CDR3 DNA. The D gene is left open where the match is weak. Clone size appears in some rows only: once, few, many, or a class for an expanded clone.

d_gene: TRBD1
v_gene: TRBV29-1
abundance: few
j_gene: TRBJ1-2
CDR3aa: CSVPRQGLGYGYTF
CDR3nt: TGCAGCGTACCACGACAGGGACTAGGCTATGGCTACACCTTC

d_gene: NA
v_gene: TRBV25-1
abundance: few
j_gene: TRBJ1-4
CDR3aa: CASSEYSLGEKLFF
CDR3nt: TGTGCCAGCAGTGAATATTCCTTGGGTGAAAAACTGTTTTTT

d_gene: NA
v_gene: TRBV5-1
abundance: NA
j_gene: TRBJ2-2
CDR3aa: CASSGTANTGELFF
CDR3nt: TGCGCCAGCAGCGGGACGGCGAACACCGGGGAGCTGTTTTTT

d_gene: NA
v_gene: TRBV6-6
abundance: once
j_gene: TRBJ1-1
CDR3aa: CASSYWSTGTEAFF
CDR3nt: TGTGCCAGCAGTTACTGGTCTACGGGCACTGAAGCTTTCTTT

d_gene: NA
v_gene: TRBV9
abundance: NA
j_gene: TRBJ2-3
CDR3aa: CASSLTASSTDTQYF
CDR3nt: TGTGCCAGCAGCCTAACAGCGTCTAGCACAGATACGCAGTATTTT

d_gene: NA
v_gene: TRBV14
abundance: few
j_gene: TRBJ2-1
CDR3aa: CASSQGPGPQFF
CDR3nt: TGTGCCAGCAGCCAGGGACCGGGACCGCAGTTCTTC

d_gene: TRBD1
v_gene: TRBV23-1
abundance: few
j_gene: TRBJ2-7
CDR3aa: CASSQSGRGRREQYF
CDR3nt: TGCGCCAGCAGTCAATCGGGCAGGGGGCGTCGCGAGCAGTACTTC

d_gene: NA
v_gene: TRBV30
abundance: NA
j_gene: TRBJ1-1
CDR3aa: CAWRVRETGLEAFF
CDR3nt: TGTGCCTGGAGGGTAAGGGAGACCGGGCTTGAAGCTTTCTTT

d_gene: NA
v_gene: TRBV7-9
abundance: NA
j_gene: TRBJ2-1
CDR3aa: CASSGGTRYNEQFF
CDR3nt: TGTGCCAGCAGCGGTGGGACTCGGTACAATGAGCAGTTCTTC

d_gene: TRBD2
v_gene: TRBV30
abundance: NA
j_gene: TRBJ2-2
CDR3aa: CAWSSSGGARGTGELFF
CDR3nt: TGTGCCTGGAGTTCTAGCGGGGGGGCCAGAGGCACCGGGGAGCTGTTTTTT

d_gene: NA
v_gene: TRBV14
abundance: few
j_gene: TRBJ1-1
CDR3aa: CASSQDHGAVNTEAFF
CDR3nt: TGTGCCAGCAGCCAAGACCACGGGGCGGTGAACACTGAAGCTTTCTTT

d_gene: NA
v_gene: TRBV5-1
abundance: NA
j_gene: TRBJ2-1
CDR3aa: CASSLARNKDNNEQFF
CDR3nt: TGCGCCAGCAGCTTGGCCAGGAATAAGGACAACAATGAGCAGTTCTTC

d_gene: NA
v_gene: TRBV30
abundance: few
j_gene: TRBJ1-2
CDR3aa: CAWEEMGGYTF
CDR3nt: TGTGCCTGGGAGGAAATGGGGGGCTACACCTTC

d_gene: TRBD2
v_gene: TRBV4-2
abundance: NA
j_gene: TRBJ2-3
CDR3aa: CASSQDGGAGDTQYF
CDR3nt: TGTGCCAGCAGCCAAGACGGGGGGGCTGGAGATACGCAGTATTTT

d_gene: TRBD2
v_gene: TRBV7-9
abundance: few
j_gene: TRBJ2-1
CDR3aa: CASSLGRSGGISNEQFF
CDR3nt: TGTGCCAGCAGCTTAGGCCGTAGCGGGGGTATATCCAATGAGCAGTTCTTC

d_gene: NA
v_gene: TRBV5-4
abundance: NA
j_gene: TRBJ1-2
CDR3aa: CASSLTGIGYTF
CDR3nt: TGTGCCAGCAGCCTAACAGGGATCGGCTACACCTTC

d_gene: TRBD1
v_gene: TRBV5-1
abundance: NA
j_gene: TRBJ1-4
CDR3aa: CASSLTGVTNEKLFF
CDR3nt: TGCGCCAGCAGCTTGACAGGGGTAACTAATGAAAAACTGTTTTTT